The following is a T cell receptor (beta chain) sequence with its context. These data originate in a study of blood T cell repertoires in COVID-19. Germline CDR1 MNHEY, CDR2 SVGAGI. Trimming took 8 bases from V and 3 from J; bases not matched to a gene: 5. This CDR3 has 14 residues. Authors' processing steps: Quantification of nucleated cells was approximated via reference gene primer amplification. Assay used: immunoSEQ multiplex PCR; TCRdb lists only in-frame clones, some missing. V and J calls plus clone size are reproduced from that table; the DNA served to infer D and trimming. The table has some 200,000 clones, roughly four fifths seen once. Everyone who took part was 18 to 89 years old, and they came from about two dozen US areas. Cohort allocation depended upon clinical history that participants reported.

V gene TRBV6-5 combines with J gene TRBJ1-5; 9 nucleotides align to TRBD1. The clonotype originates from a woman aged 45-59 years who had been exposed to COVID-19. The sequenced material came from PBMCs or T cells enriched from blood (not recorded which). CDR3 in DNA: TGTGCCAGCCAGAGACAGGGGGACAATCAGCCCCAGCATTTT. This translates into CASQRQGDNQPQHF.